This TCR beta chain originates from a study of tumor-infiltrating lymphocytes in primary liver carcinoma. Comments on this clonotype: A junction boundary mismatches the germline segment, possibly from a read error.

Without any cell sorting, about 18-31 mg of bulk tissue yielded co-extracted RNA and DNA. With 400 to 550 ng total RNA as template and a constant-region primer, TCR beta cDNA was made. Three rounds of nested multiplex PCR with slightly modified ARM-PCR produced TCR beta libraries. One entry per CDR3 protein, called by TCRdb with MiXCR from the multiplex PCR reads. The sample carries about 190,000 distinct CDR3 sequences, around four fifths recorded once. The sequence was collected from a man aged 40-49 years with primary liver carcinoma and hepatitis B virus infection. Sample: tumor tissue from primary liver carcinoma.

The CDR3 nucleotides read TGTGCCAGCAGCCAAGATGGGACTAGCGGTTCCTACGTGCAGTACTTC. It translates to CASSQDGTSGSYVQYF. The chain is built from TRBV4-2 and TRBJ2-7, with 11 positions matching TRBD2. Germline loops: CDR1 LGHNA, CDR2 YNFKEQ. The CDR3 contains 16 residues.